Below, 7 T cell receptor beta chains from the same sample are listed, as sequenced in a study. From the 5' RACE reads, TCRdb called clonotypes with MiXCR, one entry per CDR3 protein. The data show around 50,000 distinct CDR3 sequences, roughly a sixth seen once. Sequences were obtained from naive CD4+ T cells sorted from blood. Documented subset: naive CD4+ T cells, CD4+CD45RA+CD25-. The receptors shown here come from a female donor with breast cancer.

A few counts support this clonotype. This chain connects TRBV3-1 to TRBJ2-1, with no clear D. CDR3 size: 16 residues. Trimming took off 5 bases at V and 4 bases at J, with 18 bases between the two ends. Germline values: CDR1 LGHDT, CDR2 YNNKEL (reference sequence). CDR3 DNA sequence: TGTGCCAGCAGCTCCCGTGGTGGCAGCCGATACAATGAGCAGTTCTTC. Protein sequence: CASSSRGGSRYNEQFF.

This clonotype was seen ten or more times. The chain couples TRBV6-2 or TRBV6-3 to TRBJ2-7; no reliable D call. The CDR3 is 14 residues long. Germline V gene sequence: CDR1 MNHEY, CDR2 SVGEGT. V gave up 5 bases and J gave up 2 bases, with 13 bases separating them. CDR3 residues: CASSQRTYTYEQYF. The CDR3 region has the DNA TGTGCCAGCAGTCAACGGACGTATACCTACGAGCAGTACTTC.

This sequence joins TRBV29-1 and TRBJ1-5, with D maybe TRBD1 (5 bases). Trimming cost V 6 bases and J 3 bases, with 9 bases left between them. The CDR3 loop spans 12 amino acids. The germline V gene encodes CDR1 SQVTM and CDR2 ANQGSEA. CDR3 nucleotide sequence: TGCAGCGTGGGGGTCCCCAATCAGCCCCAGCATTTT. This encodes CSVGVPNQPQHF.

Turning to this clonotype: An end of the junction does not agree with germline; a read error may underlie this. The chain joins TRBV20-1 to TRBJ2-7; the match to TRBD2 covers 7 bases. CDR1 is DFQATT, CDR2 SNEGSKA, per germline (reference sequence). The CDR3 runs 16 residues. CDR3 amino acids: CSAIPLAAGAGWEQYF. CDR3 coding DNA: TGCAGCGCTATTCCCTTAGCGGCGGGAGCGGGCTGGGAGCAGTACTTC.

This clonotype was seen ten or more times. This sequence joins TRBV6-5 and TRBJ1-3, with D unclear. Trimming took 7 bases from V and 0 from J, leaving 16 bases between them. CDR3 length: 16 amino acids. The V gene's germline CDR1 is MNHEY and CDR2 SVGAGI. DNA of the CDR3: TGTGCCAGCAATCCCACGGGAGGTCTCTCTGGAAACACCATATATTTT. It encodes CASNPTGGLSGNTIYF.

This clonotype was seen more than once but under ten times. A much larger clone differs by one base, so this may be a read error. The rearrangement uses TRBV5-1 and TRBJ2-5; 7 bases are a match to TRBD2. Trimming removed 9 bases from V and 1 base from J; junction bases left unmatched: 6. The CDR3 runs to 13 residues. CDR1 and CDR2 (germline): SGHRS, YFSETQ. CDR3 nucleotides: TGCGCCAACAGTGGGGAGGGCCAAGAGACCCAGTACTTC. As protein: CANSGEGQETQYF.

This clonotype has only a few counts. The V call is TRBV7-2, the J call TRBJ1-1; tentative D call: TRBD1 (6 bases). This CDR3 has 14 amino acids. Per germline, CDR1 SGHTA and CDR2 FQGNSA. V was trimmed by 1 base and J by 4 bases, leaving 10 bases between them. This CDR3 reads CASSLEGGSTEAFF. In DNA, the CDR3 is TGTGCCAGCAGCTTAGAGGGGGGTAGCACTGAAGCTTTCTTT.